One sample yielded the 10 T cell receptor beta chains listed below, sequenced in a study of monozygotic twins with inflammatory bowel disease. One entry per CDR3 protein, without DNA, is what TCRdb gives after re-calling the 5' RACE reads. Here the sample table reports approximately 400,000 distinct CDR3 sequences. The sample comprised blood. These receptors originate from a human donor with ulcerative colitis or Crohn's disease, or a healthy co-twin of an affected twin (not recorded which).

This chain links TRBV20-1 with TRBJ1-6. CDR3 size: 17 residues. Germline lookup yields CDR1 DFQATT and CDR2 SNEGSKA (reference sequence). CDR3 loop: CSAPTIRGNTYNSPLHF.

The rearrangement joins TRBV12-3 or TRBV12-4 to TRBJ1-2. CDR3 size: 15 residues. CDR3 residues: CASSLNRRPNYGYTF.

The chain uses TRBV7-2 and TRBJ1-5; TCRdb designates TRBD1, a call that cannot be tested without DNA. Per germline, CDR1 SGHTA and CDR2 FQGNSA. The CDR3 covers 15 residues. The CDR3 region is CASSRYRGSNQPQHF.

This rearrangement joins TRBV12-3 or TRBV12-4 to TRBJ1-6; TCRdb names TRBD1, which stays unverified in the absence of DNA. The CDR3 has 13 residues. The CDR3 sequence is CASSFLGGSPLHF.

The rearrangement uses TRBV5-1 and TRBJ2-7; there is no DNA to check the TCRdb D call of TRBD2. The germline gives CDR1 SGHRS, CDR2 YFSETQ. The CDR3 runs 16 residues. CDR3 loop: CASSLGGGRHSYEQYF.

This sequence joins TRBV5-6 and TRBJ1-1. The germline gives CDR1 SGHDT, CDR2 YYEEEE. The CDR3 has 14 residues. The CDR3 sequence is CASSLGFIRNEAFF.

The chain carries TRBV29-1 and TRBJ2-5; TCRdb picks TRBD1, but there is no DNA to check that call. In germline, CDR1 is SQVTM, CDR2 ANQGSEA. The length of the CDR3 is 12 residues. The CDR3 spells CSVGQVGETQYF.

This chain joins TRBV18 and TRBJ2-1; TCRdb outputs TRBD1, but without DNA this stays unchecked. This CDR3 has 15 residues. CDR1 is KGHSH and CDR2 is LQKENI in the germline V gene. The CDR3 sequence: CASSPARQTYNEQFF. The variable domain in full, with the rest retrieved from reference TRBV18 and TRBJ2-1, is NAGVMQNPRHLVRRRGQEARLRCSPMKGHSHVYWYRQLPEEGLKFMVYLQKENIIDESGMPKERFSAEFPKEGPSILRIQQVVRGDSAAYFCASSPARQTYNEQFFGPGTRLTVL.

The chain combines TRBV28 with TRBJ2-3; TCRdb outputs TRBD1, but without DNA this stays unchecked. The germline gives CDR1 MDHEN, CDR2 SYDVKM. The CDR3 runs 12 residues. CDR3 sequence: CASSPWMDTQYF.

The chain joins TRBV7-9 to TRBJ1-1; TCRdb indicates TRBD1, and absent DNA this call remains unverified. The germline V gene encodes CDR1 SEHNR and CDR2 FQNEAQ (reference sequence). This CDR3 spans 14 amino acids. CDR3: CASTNETGITEAFF.